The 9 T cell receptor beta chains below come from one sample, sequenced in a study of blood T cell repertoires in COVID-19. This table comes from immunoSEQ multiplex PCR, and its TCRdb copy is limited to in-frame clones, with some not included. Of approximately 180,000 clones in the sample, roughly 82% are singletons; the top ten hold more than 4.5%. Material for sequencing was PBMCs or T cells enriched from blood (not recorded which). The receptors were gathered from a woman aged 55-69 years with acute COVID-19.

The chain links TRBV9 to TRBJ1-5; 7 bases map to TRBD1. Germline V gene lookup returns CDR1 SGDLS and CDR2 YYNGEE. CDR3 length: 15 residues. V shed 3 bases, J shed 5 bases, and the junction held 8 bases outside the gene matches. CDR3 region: CASSAADRVDQPQHF. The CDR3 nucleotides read TGTGCCAGCAGCGCCGCAGACAGGGTAGATCAGCCCCAGCATTTT. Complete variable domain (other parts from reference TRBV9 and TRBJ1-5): DSGVTQTPKHLITATGQRVTLRCSPRSGDLSVYWYQQSLDQGLQFLIQYYNGEERAKGNILERFSAQQFPDLHSELNLSSLELGDSALYFCASSAADRVDQPQHFGDGTRLSIL.

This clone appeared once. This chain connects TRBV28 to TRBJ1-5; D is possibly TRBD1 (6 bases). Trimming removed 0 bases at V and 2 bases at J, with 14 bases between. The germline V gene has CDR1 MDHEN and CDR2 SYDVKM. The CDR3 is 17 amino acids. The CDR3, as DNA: TGTGCCAGCAGTTTATGGGACAGCCCGGCGGGCAATCAGCCCCAGCATTTT. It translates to CASSLWDSPAGNQPQHF.

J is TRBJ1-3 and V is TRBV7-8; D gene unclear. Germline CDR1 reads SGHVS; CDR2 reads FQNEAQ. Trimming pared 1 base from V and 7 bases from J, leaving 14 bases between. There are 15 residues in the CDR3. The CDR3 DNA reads TGTGCCAGCAGCTTAGTTGGGAGGGCTCGGAACACCATATATTTT. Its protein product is CASSLVGRARNTIYF.

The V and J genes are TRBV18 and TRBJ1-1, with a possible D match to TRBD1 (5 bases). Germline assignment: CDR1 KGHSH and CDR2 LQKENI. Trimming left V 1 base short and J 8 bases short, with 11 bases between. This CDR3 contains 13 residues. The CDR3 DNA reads TGTGCCAGCTCACCACGGGGGGGAGAGGAAGCTTTCTTT. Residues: CASSPRGGEEAFF.

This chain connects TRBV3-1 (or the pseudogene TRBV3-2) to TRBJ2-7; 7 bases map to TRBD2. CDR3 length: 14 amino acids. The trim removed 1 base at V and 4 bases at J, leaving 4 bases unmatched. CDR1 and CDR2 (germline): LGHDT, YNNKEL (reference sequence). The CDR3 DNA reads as TGTGCCAGCAGCCAAGGGACTAGGGATTACGAGCAGTACTTC. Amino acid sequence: CASSQGTRDYEQYF.

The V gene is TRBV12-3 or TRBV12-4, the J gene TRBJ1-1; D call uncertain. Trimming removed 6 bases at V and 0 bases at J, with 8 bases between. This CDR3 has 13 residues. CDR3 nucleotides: TGTGCCAGCAGCAGACTGTTGAACACTGAAGCTTTCTTT. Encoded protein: CASSRLLNTEAFF.

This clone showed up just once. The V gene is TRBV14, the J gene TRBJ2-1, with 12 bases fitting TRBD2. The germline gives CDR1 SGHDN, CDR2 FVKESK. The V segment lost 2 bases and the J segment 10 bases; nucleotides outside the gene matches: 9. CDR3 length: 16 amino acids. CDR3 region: CASSQRGTSGLQEQFF. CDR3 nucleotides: TGTGCCAGCAGCCAAAGAGGGACTAGCGGGCTGCAGGAGCAGTTCTTC.

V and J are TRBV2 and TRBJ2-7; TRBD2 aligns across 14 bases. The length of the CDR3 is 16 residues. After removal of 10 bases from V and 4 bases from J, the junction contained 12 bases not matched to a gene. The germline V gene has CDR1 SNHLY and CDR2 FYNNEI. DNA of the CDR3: TGTGCCAATACCCCGGGACTAGCGGGAGTATATTACGAGCAGTACTTC. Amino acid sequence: CANTPGLAGVYYEQYF. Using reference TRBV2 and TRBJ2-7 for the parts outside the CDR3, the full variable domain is EPEVTQTPSHQVTQMGQEVILRCVPISNHLYFYWYRQILGQKVEFLVSFYNNEISEKSEIFDDQFSVERPDGSNFTLKIRSTKLEDSAMYFCANTPGLAGVYYEQYFGPGTRLTVT.

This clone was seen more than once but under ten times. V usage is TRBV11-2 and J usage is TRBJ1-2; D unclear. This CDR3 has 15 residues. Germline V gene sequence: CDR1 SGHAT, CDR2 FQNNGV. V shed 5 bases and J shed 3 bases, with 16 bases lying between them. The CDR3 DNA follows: TGTGCCAGCAGCAACGCCAATACAATTTACTATGGCTACACCTTC. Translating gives CASSNANTIYYGYTF.